This T cell receptor (beta chain) came from a study of control samples from healthy donors and cancer patients. The germline V gene has CDR1 MGHRA and CDR2 YSYEKL. V lost 1 base and J lost 7; bases outside the gene matches: 6. The CDR3 length is 16 residues. Here immunoSEQ multiplex PCR was the method, and the copy in TCRdb shows in-frame clones only, minus some. The sample has 130,000 or so clones, just under 95% seen once. Sequenced material: blood. The rearrangement links TRBV4-1 to TRBJ1-6; 8 nucleotides agree with TRBD1. The receptor comes from a man between 18 and 35 years old in good health. The CDR3 spells CASSQGQGIYNSPLHF. The CDR3 DNA is TGCGCCAGCAGCCAAGGACAGGGGATTTACAATTCACCCCTCCACTTT.